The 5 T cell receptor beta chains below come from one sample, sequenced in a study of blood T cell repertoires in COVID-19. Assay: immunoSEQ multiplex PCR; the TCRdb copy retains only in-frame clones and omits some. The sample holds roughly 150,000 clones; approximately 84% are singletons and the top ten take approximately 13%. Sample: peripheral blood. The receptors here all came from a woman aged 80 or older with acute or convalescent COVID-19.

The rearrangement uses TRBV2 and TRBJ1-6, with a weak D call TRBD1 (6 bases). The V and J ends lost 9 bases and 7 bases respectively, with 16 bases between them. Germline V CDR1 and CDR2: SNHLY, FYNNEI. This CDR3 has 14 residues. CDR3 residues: CASYPTGLNSPLHF. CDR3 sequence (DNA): TGTGCCAGTTACCCTACAGGGCTGAATTCACCCCTCCACTTT.

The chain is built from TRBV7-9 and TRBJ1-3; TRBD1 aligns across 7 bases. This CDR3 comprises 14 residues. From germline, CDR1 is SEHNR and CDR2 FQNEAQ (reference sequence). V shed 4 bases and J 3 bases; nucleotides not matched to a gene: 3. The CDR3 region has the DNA TGTGCCAGCAGCTCTAACAGGGGTGGAAACACCATATATTTT. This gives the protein CASSSNRGGNTIYF.

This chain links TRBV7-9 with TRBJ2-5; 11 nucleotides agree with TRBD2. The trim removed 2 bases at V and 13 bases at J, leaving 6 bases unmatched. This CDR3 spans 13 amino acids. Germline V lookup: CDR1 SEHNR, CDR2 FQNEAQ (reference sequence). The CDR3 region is CASSLRGLAVAYF. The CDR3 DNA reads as TGTGCCAGCAGCTTAAGGGGACTAGCGGTGGCGTACTTC.

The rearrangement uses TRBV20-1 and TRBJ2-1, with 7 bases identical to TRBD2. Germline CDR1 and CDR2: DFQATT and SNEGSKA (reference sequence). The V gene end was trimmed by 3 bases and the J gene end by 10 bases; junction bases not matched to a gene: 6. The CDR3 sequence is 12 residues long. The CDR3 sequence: CSASSGGREQFF. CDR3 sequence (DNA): TGCAGTGCTAGTTCAGGCGGGAGAGAGCAGTTCTTC.

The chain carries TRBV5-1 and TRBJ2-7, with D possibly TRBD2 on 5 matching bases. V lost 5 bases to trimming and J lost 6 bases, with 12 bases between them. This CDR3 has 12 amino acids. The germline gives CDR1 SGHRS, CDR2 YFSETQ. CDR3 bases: TGCGCCAGCAGGTCAACCGCGGGCGAGCAGTACTTC. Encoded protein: CASRSTAGEQYF. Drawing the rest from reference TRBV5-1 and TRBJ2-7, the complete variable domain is KAGVTQTPRYLIKTRGQQVTLSCSPISGHRSVSWYQQTPGQGLQFLFEYFSETQRNKGNFPGRFSGRQFSNSRSEMNVSTLELGDSALYLCASRSTAGEQYFGPGTRLTVT.